This T cell receptor (beta chain) is from a study of metastatic and nonmetastatic thyroid tumors. Study in general: Across peripheral blood and tumor or nodule tissue samples taken from malignant and benign thyroid patients, the repertoires were compared with one another.

Original methodology: A distant-metastasis classifier for papillary thyroid cancer was built using CDR3 differences across clinicopathological groups. Via MiXCR, TCRdb re-called the PCR reads. Here the V and J calls rest on TCRdb's processing, not on the authors' analysis. In the table there are approximately 30,000 clones, 15% of which are singletons. Study results and limitations: Reports indicated that malignant thyroid tumors showed significantly higher TCR beta diversity than benign nodules did, in blood and tumor.

No treatment had been given to any patient before thyroid surgery. This clone turned up a few times. Its antigen is unidentified. The sample comprised blood. The sequence came from a male donor with papillary thyroid cancer or a benign thyroid nodule (not recorded which). Some clones in this sample may be carry-over from other donors' samples.

CDR3 in amino acids: CASSSGQNYEQYF. As DNA, the CDR3 is TGTGCCAGTAGTTCGGGACAGAACTACGAGCAGTACTTC. V gene TRBV19 combines with J gene TRBJ2-7; 7 bases fit TRBD1. The germline gives CDR1 LNHDA, CDR2 SQIVND (reference sequence). The CDR3 length is 13 residues. The V segment lost 5 bases and the J segment 3 bases; nucleotides outside the gene matches: 4.